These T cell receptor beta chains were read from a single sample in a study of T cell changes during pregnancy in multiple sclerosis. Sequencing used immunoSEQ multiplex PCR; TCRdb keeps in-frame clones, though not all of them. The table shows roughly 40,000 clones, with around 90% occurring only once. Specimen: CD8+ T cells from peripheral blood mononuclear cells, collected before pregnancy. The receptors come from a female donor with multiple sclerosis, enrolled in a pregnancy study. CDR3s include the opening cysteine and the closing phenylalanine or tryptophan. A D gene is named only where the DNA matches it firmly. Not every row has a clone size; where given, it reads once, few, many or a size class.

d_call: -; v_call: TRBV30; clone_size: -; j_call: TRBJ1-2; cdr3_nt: TGTGCCTGGAGTGGGGGGCCTGGCTACACCTTC; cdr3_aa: CAWSGGPGYTF
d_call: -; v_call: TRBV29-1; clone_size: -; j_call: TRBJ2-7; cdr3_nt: TGCAGCGTAGGACAGCACTACGAGCAGTACTTC; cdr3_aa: CSVGQHYEQYF
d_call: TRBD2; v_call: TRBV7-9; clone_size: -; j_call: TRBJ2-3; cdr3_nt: TGTGCCAGCAGCCCCGATAGCGGGGGGTTTGATACGCAGTATTTT; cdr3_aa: CASSPDSGGFDTQYF
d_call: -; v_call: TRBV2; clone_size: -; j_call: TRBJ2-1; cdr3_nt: TGTGCCAGCGGGCTAAGCTCCTACAATGAGCAGTTCTTC; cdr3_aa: CASGLSSYNEQFF
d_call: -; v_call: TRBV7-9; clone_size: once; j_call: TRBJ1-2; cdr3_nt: TGTGCCAGCAGCTTAGGTGTCGACAGTTTCGCTAACTATGGCTACACCTTC; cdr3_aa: CASSLGVDSFANYGYTF
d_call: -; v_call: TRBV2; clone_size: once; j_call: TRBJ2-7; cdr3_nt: TGTGCCAGCAGGAGTTCCTACGAGCAGTACTTC; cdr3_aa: CASRSSYEQYF
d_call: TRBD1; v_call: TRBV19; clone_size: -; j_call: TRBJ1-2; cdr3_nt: TGTGCCAGTAGTCGGACAGGGATCGGATATGGCTACACCTTC; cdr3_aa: CASSRTGIGYGYTF
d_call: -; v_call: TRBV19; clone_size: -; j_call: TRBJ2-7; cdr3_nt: TGTGCCAGTAGTGGGGGCCCCGACAGATACGAGCAGTACTTC; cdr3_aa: CASSGGPDRYEQYF
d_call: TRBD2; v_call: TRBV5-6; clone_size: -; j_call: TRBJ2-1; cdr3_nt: TGTGCCAGCAGCCCCCGCCAGACCGGGACTAGCCAGTTCTTC; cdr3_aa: CASSPRQTGTSQFF
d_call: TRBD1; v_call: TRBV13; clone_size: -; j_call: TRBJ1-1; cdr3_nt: TGTGCCAGCAGCTTAGTTCTCCAGGGGGCGACGGACACTGAAGCTTTCTTT; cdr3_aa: CASSLVLQGATDTEAFF
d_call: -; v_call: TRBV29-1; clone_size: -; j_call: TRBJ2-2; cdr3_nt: TGCAGCGTTGGATTCGGGGTCACCGGGGAGCTGTTTTTT; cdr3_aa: CSVGFGVTGELFF
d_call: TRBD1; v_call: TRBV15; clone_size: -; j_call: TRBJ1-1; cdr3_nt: TGTGCCACCAGCGGAAACAGGGGAATGAACACTGAAGCTTTCTTT; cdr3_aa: CATSGNRGMNTEAFF
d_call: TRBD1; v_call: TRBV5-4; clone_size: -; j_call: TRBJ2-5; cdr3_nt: TGTGCCAGCAGCCCGAGTAGGGGGCGACTTGAGACCCAGTACTTC; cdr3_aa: CASSPSRGRLETQYF
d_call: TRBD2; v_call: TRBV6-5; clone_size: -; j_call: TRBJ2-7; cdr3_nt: TGTGCCAGCAGTTACTCGGCGGGAGACTACGAGCAGTACTTC; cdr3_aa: CASSYSAGDYEQYF
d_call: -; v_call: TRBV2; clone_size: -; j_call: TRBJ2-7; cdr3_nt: TGTGCCAGCATCCCGGGACACTCAAGCTCCGAGCAGTACTTC; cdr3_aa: CASIPGHSSSEQYF
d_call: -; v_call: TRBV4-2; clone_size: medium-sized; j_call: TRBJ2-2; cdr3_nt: TGTGCCAGCAGCCAAGGAGACTCGAACACCGGGGAGCTGTTTTTT; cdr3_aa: CASSQGDSNTGELFF
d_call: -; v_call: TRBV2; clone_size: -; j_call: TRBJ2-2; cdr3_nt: TGTGCCAGCAGTCAAACCTTACTAGGGGGGGAGCTGTTTTTT; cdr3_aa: CASSQTLLGGELFF
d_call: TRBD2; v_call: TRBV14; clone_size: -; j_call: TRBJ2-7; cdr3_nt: TGTGCCAGCAGCCCGGGACTACCCCAGCAGTACTTC; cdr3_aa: CASSPGLPQQYF
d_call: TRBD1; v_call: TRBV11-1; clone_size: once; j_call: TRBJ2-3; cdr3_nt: TGTGCCAGCAGGACCGGGACAGGGGGCGATCCAGATACGCAGTATTTT; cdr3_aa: CASRTGTGGDPDTQYF
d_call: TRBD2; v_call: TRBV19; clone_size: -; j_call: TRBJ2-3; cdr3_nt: TGTGCCACCCGGACTAGTAATTCAGATACGCAGTATTTT; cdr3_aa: CATRTSNSDTQYF
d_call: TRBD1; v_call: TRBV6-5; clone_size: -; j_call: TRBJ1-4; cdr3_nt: TGTGCCAGCAGACCCCAGGGGGGCTTGGGTGAAAAACTGTTTTTT; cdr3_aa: CASRPQGGLGEKLFF
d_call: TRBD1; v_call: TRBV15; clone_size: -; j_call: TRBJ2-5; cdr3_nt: TGTGCCACCAGCAGCAGGGGGACCCAAGAGACCCAGTACTTC; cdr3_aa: CATSSRGTQETQYF
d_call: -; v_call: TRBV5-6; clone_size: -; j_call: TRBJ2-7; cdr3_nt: TGTGCCAGCAGCTTGGCAAGGGGCGCCCTCTCCTACGAGCAGTACTTC; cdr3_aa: CASSLARGALSYEQYF
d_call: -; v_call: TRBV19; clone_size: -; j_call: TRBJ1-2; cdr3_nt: TGTGCCAGTAGTATCACCATGTCGGAGGGCTACACCTTC; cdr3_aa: CASSITMSEGYTF
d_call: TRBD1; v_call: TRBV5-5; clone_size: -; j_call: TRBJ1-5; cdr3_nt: TGTGCCAGCAGCTTGAAGGCAGGGGGTGAGCAGCCCCAGCATTTT; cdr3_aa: CASSLKAGGEQPQHF
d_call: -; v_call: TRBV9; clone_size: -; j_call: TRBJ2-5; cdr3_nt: TGTGCCAGCAGCGCGAGGGGGGGCCCGCAAGAGACCCAGTACTTC; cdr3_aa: CASSARGGPQETQYF
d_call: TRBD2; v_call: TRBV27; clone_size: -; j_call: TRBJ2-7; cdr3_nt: TGTGCCAGCAGGGGACTAGCGGGACCCAATTACGAGCAGTACTTC; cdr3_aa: CASRGLAGPNYEQYF
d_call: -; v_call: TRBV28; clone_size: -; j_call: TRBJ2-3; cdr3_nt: TGTGCCAGCAGTCCAGACAGTACGACAGATACGCAGTATTTT; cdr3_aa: CASSPDSTTDTQYF
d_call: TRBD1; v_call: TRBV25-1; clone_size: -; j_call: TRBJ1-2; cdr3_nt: TGTGCCAGCAGTGAATTCCCGCGTCATCCGGGACAGGGTTATGGCTACACCTTC; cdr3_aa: CASSEFPRHPGQGYGYTF
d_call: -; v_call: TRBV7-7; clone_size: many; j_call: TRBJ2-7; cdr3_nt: TGTGCTAGCAGCTTATATCAGGGTTACGAGCAGTACTTC; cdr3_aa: CASSLYQGYEQYF
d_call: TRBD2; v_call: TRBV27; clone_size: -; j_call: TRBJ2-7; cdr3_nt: TGTGCCAGCAGTTTGAGCGGGAGTTCGGGCGAGCAGTACTTC; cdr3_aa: CASSLSGSSGEQYF
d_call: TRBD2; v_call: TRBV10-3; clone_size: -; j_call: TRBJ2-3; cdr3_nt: TGTGCCATCAGCGGGGAGACTAGCGGAGGGGTTACGCAGTATTTT; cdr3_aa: CAISGETSGGVTQYF
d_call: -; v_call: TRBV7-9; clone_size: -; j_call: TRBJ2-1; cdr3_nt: TGTGCCAGCAGCTTAGTAGCTCCTGATGAGCAGTTCTTC; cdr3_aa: CASSLVAPDEQFF
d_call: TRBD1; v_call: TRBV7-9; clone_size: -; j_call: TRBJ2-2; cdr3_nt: TGTGCCAGCAGCTTAGGAGGGGGCAACACCGGGGAGCTGTTTTTT; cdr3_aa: CASSLGGGNTGELFF
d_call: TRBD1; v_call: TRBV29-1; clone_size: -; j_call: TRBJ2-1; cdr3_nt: TGCAGCGTCCGGGACAGGGGCCTCTATGAGCAGTTCTTC; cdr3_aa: CSVRDRGLYEQFF
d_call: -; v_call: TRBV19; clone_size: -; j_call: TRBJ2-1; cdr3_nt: TGTGCCAGTAGTGTCGGAGCTTACAATGAGCAGTTCTTC; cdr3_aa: CASSVGAYNEQFF
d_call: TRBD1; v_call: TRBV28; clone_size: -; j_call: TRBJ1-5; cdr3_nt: TGTGCCAGCAGTTTGGGACAGGGTTTAGATCAGCCCCAGCATTTT; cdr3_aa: CASSLGQGLDQPQHF
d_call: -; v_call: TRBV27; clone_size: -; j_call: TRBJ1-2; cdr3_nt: TGTGCCAGCAGTTTGACAGAGCGAGGAAACTATGGCTACACCTTC; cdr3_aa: CASSLTERGNYGYTF
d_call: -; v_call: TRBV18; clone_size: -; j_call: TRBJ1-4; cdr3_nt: TGTGCCAGCTCACCACCTGCAGGGAGGTTTGAAAAACTGTTTTTT; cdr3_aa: CASSPPAGRFEKLFF
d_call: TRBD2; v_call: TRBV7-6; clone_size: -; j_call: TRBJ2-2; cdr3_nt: TGTGCCAGCAGCCTACCGGCGGGGGAGCACACCGGGGAGCTGTTTTTT; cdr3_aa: CASSLPAGEHTGELFF
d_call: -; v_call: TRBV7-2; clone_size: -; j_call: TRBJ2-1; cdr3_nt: TGTGCCAGCAGCTTAGCTAGTCTCAATGAGCAGTTCTTC; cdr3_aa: CASSLASLNEQFF
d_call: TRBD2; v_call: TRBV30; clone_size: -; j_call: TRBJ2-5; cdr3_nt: TGTGCCTGGAGTCCGGGGGGAAATCAGGAGACCCAGTACTTC; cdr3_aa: CAWSPGGNQETQYF
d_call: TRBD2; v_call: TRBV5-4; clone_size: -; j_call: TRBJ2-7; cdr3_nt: TGTGCCAGCAGCCCAGGGACTAGCGCACTCGACGAGCAGTACTTC; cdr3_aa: CASSPGTSALDEQYF
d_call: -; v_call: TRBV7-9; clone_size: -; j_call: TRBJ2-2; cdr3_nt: TGTGCCAGCAGCCCACGAACTACCTCGAACACCGGGGAGCTGTTTTTT; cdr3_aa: CASSPRTTSNTGELFF
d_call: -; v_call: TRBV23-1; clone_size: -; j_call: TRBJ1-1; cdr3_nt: TGCGCCAGCAGTCAACCCCCAGGCGGGGGCGGTGAAGTGAACACTGAAGCTTTCTTT; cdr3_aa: CASSQPPGGGGEVNTEAFF
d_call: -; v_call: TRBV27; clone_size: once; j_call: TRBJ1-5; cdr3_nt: TGTGCCAGCAGTCTCCCGGGGGGCAATCAGCCCCAGCATTTT; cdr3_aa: CASSLPGGNQPQHF
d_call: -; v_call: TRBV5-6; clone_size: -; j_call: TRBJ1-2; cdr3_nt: TGTGCCAGCAGCCCAGGGACACGGAGCGTCTATGGCTACACCTTC; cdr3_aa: CASSPGTRSVYGYTF
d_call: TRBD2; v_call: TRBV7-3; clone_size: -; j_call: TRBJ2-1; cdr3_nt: TGTGCCAGCAGCTCTCCGACTAGCGGGAACTATGAGCAGTTCTTC; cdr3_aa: CASSSPTSGNYEQFF
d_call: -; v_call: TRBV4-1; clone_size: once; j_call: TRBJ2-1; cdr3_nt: TGCGCCAGCAGCTCCTTAAGCGATGAGCAGTTCTTC; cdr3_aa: CASSSLSDEQFF
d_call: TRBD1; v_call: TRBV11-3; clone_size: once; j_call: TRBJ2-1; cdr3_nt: TGTGCCAGCAGCTTCGACAGGGTCGAGCAGTTCTTC; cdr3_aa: CASSFDRVEQFF
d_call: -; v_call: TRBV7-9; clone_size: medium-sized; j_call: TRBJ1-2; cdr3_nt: TGTGCCAGCAGCTCCACCCCCTACAGAGGGACCTTC; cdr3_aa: CASSSTPYRGTF
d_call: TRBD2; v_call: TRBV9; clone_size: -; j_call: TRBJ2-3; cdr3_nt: TGTGCCAGCAGCGAACTAGCGGGAGGAGGGGATACGCAGTATTTT; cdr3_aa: CASSELAGGGDTQYF
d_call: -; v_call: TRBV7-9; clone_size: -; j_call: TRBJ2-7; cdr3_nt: TGTGCCAGCTCACTAGGGTCAAAAGCGTACGAGCAGTACTTC; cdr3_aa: CASSLGSKAYEQYF
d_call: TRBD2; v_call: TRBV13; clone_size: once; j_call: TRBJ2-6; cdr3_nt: TGTGCCAGCAGCGAGGGACTAGCGGGCGTCTCTGGGGCCAACGTCCTGACTTTC; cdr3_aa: CASSEGLAGVSGANVLTF
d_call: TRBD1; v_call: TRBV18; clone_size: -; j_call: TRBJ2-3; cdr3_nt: TGTGCCAGCTCACCACCCGAGACAGGGTACACAGATACGCAGTATTTT; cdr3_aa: CASSPPETGYTDTQYF